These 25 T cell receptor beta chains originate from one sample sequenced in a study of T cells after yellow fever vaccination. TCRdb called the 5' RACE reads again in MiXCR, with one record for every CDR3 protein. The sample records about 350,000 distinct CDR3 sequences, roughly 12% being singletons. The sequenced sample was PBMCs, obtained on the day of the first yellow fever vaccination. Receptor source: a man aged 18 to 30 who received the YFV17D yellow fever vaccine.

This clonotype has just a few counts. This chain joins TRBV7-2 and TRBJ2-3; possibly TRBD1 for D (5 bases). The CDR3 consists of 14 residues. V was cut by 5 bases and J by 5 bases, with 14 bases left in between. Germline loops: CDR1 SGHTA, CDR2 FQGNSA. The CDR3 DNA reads TGTGCCAGCAGCCGGCGGCAGGGTGAAGATACGCAGTATTTT. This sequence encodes CASSRRQGEDTQYF.

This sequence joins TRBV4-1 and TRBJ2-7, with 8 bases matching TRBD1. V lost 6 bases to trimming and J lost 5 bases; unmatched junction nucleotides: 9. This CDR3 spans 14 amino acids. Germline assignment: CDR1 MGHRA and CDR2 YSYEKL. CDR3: CASSTDRALDEQYF. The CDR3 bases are TGCGCCAGCAGTACGGACAGGGCTCTCGACGAGCAGTACTTC.

CDR3 in DNA: TGCAGCGTTAAATACAGGAAAGATTCCCTCGAGCAGTACGTC. This encodes CSVKYRKDSLEQYV. V is TRBV29-1 and J is TRBJ2-7; possible D gene TRBD1, 5 bases. The CDR3 totals 14 residues. The V gene's germline CDR1 is SQVTM and CDR2 ANQGSEA. The V end was cut by 5 bases, the J end by 6 bases, with 20 bases between.

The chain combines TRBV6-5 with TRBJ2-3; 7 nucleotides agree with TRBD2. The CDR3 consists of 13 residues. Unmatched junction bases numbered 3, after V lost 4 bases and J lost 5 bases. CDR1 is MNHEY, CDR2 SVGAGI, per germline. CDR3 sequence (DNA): TGTGCCAGCAGTTGGGGGGGGAAAGATACGCAGTATTTT. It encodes CASSWGGKDTQYF.

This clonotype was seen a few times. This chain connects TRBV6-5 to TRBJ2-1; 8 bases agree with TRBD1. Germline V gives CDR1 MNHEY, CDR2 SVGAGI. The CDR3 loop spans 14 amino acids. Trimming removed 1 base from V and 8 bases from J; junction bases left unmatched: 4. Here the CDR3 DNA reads TGTGCCAGCAGTTACTTGACAGGGGTCGATGAGCAGTTCTTC. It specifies CASSYLTGVDEQFF.

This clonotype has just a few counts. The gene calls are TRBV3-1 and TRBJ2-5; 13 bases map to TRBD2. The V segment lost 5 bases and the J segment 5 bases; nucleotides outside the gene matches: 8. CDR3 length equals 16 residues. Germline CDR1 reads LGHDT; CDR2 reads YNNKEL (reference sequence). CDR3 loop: CASSSSLAGGRETQYF. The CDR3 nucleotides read TGTGCCAGCAGCTCCTCACTAGCGGGGGGGCGGGAGACCCAGTACTTC.

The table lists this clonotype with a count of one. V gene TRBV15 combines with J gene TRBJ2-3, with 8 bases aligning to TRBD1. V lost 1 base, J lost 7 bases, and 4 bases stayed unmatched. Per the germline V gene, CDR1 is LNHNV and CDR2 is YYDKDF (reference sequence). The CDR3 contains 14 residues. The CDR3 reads CATSRGDRWHTQYF. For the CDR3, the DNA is TGTGCCACCAGCAGAGGGGACAGGTGGCATACGCAGTATTTT. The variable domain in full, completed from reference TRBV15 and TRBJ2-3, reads DAMVIQNPRYQVTQFGKPVTLSCSQTLNHNVMYWYQQKSSQAPKLLFHYYDKDFNNEADTPDNFQSRRPNTSFCFLDIRSPGLGDTAMYLCATSRGDRWHTQYFGPGTRLTVL.

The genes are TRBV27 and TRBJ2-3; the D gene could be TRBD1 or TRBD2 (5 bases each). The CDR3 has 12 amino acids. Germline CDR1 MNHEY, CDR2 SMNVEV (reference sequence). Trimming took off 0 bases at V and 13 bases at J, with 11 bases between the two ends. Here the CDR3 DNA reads TGTGCCAGCAGTTTATCTGAGGGACGGAAGTATTTT. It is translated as CASSLSEGRKYF.

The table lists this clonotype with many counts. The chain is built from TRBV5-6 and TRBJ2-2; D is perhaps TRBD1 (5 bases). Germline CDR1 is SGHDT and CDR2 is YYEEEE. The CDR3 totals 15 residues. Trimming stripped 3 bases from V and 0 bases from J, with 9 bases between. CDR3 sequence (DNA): TGTGCCAGCAGCTCAGGGCTCGCGAACACCGGGGAGCTGTTTTTT. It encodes CASSSGLANTGELFF. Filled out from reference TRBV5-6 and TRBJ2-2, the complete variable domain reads DAGVTQSPTHLIKTRGQQVTLRCSPKSGHDTVSWYQQALGQGPQFIFQYYEEEERQRGNFPDRFSGHQFPNYSSELNVNALLLGDSALYLCASSSGLANTGELFFGEGSRLTVL.

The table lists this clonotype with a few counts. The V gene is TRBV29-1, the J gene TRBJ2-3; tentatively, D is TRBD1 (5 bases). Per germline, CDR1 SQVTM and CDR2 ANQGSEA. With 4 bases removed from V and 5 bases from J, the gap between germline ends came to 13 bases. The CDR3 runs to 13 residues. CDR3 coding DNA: TGCAGCGTTGCCCACAGGCGTGTAGATACGCAGTATTTT. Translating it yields CSVAHRRVDTQYF.

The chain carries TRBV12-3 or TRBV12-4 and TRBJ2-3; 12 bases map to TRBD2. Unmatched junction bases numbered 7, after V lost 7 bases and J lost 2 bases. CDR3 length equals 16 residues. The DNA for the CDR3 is TGTGCCAGCAATTCCAGACTAGCGGGGGTCACAGATACGCAGTATTTT. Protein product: CASNSRLAGVTDTQYF.

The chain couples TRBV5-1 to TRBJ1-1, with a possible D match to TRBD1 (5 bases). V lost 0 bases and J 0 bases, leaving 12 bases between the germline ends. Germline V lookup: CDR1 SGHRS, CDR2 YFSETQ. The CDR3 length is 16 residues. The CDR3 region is CASSLVSGPMNTEAFF. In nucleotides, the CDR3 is TGCGCCAGCAGCTTGGTCTCAGGGCCAATGAACACTGAAGCTTTCTTT.

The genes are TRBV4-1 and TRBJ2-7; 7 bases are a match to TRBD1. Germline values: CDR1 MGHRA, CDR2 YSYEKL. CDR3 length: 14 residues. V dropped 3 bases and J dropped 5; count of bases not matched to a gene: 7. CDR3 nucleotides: TGCGCCAGCAGCCAGTACGCAGGGGGAAACGAGCAGTACGTC. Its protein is CASSQYAGGNEQYV.

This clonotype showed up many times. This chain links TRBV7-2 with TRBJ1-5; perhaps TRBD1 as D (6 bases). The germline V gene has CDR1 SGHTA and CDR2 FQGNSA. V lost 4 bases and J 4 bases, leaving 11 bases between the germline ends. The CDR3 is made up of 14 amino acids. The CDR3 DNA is TGTGCCAGCAGCTCCAGGGGATGGAATCAGCCCCAGCATTTT. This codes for CASSSRGWNQPQHF. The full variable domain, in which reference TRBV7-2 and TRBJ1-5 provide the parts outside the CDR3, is GAGVSQSPSNKVTEKGKDVELRCDPISGHTALYWYRQSLGQGLEFLIYFQGNSAPDKSGLPSDRFSAERTGGSVSTLTIQRTQQEDSAVYLCASSSRGWNQPQHFGDGTRLSIL.

The CDR3 nucleotides read TGTGCCAGCAGAAGTCACAATGAGCAGTTCTTC. This encodes CASRSHNEQFF. This chain joins TRBV2 and TRBJ2-1; D is unclear. Trimming stripped 6 bases from V and 5 bases from J, with 5 bases between. The length of the CDR3 is 11 residues. Germline CDR1 SNHLY, CDR2 FYNNEI.

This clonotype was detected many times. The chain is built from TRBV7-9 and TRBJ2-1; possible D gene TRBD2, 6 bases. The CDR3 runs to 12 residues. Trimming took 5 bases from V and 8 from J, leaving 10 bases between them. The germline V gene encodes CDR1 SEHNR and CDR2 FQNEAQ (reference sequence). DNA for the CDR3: TGTGCCAGCAGCCCCCGGAGGGATGAGCAGTTCTTC. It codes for CASSPRRDEQFF.

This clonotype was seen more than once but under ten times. As DNA, the CDR3 is TGTGCCACCAGCGTTGGGGACAGGGGCAATGAAAAACTGTTTTTT. Protein: CATSVGDRGNEKLFF. This sequence joins TRBV15 and TRBJ1-4, with 10 bases matching TRBD1. The CDR3 contains 15 residues. The V and J ends lost 5 bases and 5 bases, in that order; junction bases with no gene match: 5. Looked up from germline, CDR1 is LNHNV and CDR2 is YYDKDF (reference sequence).

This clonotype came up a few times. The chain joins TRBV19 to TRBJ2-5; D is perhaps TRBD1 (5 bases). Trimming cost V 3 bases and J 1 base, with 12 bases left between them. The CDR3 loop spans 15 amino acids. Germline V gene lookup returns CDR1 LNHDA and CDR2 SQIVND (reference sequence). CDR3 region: CASSIAAGSQETQYF. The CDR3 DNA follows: TGTGCCAGTAGTATTGCGGCAGGGTCCCAAGAGACCCAGTACTTC.

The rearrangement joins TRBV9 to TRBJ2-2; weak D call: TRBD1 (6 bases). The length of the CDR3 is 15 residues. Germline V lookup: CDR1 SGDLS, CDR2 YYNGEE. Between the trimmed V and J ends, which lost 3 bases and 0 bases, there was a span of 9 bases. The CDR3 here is CASSGGTSNTGELFF. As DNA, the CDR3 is TGTGCCAGCAGCGGGGGGACATCGAACACCGGGGAGCTGTTTTTT.

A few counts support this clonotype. In nucleotides, the CDR3 is TGTGCCAGCAGCCCCGGGGGACCAACGCAAGAGACCCAGTACTTC. It encodes CASSPGGPTQETQYF. The V gene is TRBV7-2, the J gene TRBJ2-5; a possible D gene is TRBD2 (6 bases). Trimming left V 5 bases short and J 2 bases short, with 15 bases between. This CDR3 is 15 amino acids long. Germline CDR1 reads SGHTA; CDR2 reads FQGNSA.

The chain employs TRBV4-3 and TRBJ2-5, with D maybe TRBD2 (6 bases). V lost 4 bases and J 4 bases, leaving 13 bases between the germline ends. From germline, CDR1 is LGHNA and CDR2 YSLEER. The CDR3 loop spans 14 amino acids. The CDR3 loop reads CASSRRLEAETQYF. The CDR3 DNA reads TGCGCCAGCAGCCGTCGACTAGAAGCAGAGACCCAGTACTTC.

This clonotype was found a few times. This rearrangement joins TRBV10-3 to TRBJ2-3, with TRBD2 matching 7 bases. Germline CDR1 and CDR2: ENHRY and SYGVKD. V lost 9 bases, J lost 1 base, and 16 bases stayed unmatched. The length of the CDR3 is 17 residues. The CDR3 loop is CAMGGETPLSGTDTQYF. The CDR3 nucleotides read TGTGCCATGGGGGGGGAAACCCCCCTGTCCGGCACAGATACGCAGTATTTT.

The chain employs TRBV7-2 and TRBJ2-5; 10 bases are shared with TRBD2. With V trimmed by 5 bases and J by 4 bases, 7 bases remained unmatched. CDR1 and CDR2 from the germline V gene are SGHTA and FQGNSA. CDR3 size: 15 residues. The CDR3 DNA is TGTGCCAGCAGCACAGCGGGGGGGAGCAGAGAGACCCAGTACTTC. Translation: CASSTAGGSRETQYF.

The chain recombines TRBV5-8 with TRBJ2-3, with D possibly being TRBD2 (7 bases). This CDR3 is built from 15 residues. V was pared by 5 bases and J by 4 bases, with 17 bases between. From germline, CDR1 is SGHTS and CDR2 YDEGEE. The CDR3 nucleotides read TGTGCCAGCAGTTCCCGTAGGGGGAGGGCAGATACGCAGTATTTT. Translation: CASSSRRGRADTQYF.

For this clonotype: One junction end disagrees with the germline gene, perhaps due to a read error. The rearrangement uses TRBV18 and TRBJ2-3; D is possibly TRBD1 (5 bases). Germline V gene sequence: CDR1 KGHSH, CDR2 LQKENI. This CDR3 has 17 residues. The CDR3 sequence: CATSPGAQGLSTDTQYF. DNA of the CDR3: TGTGCCACCTCACCCGGTGCTCAGGGTTTGAGCACAGATACGCAGTATTTT.